In its sample, the clone carrying this TCR beta chain was seen many times. What it binds is unknown. The V gene end was trimmed by 5 bases and the J gene end by 3 bases; junction bases not matched to a gene: 7. CDR3 size: 14 residues. CDR1 PRHDT and CDR2 FYEKMQ come from the germline V gene (reference sequence). These data originate in a study of blood T cells in healthy people across ages. Study results and caveats: Naive T cell percentage and TCR beta diversity correlated strongly. Measured against age, TCR beta diversity per million T cells decreased in a roughly linear manner. Long-lived donors exceeded aged donors in naive CD4+ cells and diversity.

Using a J-beta primer mix together with a sample-barcoded 5' primer, a second PCR was run for roughly 7 to 11 cycles. A template-switch adaptor that had 12 random nucleotides put a tag on each cDNA molecule. TCRdb itself ran the 5' RACE reads through MiXCR, one entry per CDR3 protein. This sample has approximately 1,000,000 distinct CDR3 sequences; roughly two fifths occur once, and the top ten carry roughly 14%. The sequenced material came from blood. The chain uses TRBV13 and TRBJ2-7, with 7 bases matching TRBD1. The clonotype was recovered from a man between 18 and 29 years old in good health. CDR3 in DNA: TGTGCCAGCAGCGGATCATGGGACAGCTACGAGCAGTACTTC. Residues: CASSGSWDSYEQYF.